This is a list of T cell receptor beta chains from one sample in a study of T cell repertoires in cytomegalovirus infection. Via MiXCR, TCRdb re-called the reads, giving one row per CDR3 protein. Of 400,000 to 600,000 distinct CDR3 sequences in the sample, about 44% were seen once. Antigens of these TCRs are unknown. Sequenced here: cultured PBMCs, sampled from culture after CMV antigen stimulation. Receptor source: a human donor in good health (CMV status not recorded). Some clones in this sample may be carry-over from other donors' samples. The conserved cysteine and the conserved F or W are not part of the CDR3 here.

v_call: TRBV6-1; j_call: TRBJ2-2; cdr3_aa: ASRRQGARGNTGELF
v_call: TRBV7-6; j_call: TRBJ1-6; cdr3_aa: ASSLDLREYNSPLH
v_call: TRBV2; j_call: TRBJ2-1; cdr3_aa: ASSPTENNEQF
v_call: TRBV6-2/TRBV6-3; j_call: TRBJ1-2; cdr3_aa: ASSYPTGQARLKGYT
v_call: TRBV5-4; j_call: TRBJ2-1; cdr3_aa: ASSLPADEQF
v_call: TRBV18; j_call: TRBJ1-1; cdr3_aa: ASSPNGVEAF
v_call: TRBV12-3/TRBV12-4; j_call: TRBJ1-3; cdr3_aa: ASSLWSSGNTIY
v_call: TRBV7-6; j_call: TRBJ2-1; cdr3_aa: ASSLAGQWWEQF
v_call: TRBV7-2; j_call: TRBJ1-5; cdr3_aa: ASSLRGAQPQH
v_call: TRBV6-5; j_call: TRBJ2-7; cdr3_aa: ASSYTGAGYEQY
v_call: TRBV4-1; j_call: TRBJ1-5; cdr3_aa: ASSPTRDRPQH
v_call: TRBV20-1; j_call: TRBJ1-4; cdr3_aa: SAKGVAGGNEKLF
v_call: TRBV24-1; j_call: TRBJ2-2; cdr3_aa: ATSGNDRGWTGELF
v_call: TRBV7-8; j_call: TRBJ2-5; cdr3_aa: ASSSRGSETQY
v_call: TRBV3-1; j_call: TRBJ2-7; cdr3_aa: ASSPTGMKQY
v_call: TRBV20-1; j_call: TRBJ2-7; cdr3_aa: SATVGQLRGEQY
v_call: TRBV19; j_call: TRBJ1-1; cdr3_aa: ASSPWTGENTEAF
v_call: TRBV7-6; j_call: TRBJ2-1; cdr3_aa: ASSSGTGGRFSKF
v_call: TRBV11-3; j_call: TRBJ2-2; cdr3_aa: ATSQGASDTGELF
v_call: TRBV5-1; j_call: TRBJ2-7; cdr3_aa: ASSRGQELYEQY
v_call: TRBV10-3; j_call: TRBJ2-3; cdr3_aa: ASYRLAGGNHTDTQY
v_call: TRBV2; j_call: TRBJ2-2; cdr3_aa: ASSGDLGSTGELF
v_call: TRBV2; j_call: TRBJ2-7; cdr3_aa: ASAWQVAGQY
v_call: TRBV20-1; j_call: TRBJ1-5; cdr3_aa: SAKVSNQPQH
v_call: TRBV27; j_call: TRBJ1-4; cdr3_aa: ASSPVRGNNEKLF
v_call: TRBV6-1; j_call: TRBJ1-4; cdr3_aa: ASSERGIAYDEKLF
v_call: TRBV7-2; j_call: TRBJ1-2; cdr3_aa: ASSADLGTGEDGYT
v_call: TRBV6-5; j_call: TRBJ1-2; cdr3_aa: AGGDYGYT
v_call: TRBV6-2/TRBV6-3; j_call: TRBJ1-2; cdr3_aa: ASRLLGAGYT
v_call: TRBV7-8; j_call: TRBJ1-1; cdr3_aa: ASSFRGAYTEAF
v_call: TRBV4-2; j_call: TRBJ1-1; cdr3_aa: ASSQDPVNTEAF
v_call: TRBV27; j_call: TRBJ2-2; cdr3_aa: ASSQNDGELF
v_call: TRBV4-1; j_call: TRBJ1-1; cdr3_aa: ASSRGTNDEAF
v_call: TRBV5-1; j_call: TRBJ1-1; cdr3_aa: ASSQLGQGMNTEAF
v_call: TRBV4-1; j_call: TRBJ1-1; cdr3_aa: ASSQGMVRGSLPEAF
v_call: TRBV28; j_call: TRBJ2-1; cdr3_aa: ASSLGGLAGVSNEQF
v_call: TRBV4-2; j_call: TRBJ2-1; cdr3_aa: ASSLMTGDANEQF
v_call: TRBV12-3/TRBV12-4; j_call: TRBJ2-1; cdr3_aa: ASTLGFKVSEQF
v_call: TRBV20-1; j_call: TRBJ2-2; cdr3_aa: SARDGERGSAGELF
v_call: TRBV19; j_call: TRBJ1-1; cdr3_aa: ASRVTGMRTEAF
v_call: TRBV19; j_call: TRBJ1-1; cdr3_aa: ASSPLRDYTEAF
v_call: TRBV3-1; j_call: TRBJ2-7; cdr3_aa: ASSRPLRGGVSYEQY
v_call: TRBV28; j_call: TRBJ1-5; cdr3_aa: ASSSRQGGYDQPQH
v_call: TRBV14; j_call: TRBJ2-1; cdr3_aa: ASSPFGRGSDNEQF
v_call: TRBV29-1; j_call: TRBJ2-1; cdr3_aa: SVGRGLAKHNEQF
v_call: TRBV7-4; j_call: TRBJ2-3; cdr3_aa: ASSWFIGELADTQY
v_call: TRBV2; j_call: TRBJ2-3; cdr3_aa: ASPARRTDTQY
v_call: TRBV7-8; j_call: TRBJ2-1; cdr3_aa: ASSSIAFGEQF
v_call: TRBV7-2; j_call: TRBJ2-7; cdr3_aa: ASSPTGYSYEQY
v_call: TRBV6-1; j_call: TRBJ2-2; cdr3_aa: ASKMTVDANTGELF
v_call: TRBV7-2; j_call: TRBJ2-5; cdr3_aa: ASIPQPGLQETQY
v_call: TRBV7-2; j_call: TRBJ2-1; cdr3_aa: ASSTGLASYNEQF
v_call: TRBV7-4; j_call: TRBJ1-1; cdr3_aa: ASSSYAVRAGEAF
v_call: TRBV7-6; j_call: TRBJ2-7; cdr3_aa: ASSLANENYEQY
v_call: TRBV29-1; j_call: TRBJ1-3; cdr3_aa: SVTPDSLGNTIY